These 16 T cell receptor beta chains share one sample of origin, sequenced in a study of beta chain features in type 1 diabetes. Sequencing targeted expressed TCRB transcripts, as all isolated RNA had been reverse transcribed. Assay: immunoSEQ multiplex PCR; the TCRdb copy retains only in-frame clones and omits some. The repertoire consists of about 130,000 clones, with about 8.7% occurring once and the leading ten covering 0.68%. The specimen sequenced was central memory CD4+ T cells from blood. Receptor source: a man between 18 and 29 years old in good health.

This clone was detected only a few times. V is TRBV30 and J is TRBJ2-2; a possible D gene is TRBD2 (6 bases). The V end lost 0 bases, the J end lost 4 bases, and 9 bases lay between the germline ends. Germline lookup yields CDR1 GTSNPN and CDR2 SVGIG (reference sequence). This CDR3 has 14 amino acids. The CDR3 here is CAWSVQGGTGELFF. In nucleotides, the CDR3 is TGTGCCTGGAGTGTCCAGGGAGGCACCGGGGAGCTGTTTTTT. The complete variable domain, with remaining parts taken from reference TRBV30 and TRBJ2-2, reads SQTIHQWPATLVQPVGSPLSLECTVEGTSNPNLYWYRQAAGRGLQLLFYSVGIGQISSEVPQNLSASRPQDRQFILSSKKLLLSDSGFYLCAWSVQGGTGELFFGEGSRLTVL.

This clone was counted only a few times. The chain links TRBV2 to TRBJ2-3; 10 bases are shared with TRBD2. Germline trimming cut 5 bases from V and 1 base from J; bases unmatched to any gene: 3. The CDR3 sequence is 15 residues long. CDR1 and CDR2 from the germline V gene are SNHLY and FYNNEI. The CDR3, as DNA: TGTGCCAGCAGTCGTGGGACTAGCGGCACAGATACGCAGTATTTT. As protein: CASSRGTSGTDTQYF.

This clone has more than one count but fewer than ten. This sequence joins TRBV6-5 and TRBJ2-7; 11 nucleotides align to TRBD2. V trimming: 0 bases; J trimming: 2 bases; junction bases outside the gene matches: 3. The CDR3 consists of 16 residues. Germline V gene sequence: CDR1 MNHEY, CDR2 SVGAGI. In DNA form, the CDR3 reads TGTGCCAGCAGTTACTCAGGGACTAGCGGAACCTACGAGCAGTACTTC. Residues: CASSYSGTSGTYEQYF.

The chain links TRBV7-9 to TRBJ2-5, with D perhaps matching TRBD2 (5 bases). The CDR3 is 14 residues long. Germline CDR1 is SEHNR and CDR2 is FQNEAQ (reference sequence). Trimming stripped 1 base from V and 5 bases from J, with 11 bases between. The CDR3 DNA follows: TGTGCCAGCAGCTTAGGGGAGTTCCGGGAGACCCAGTACTTC. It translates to CASSLGEFRETQYF. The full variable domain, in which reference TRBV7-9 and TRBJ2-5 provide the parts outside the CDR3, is DTGVSQNPRHKITKRGQNVTFRCDPISEHNRLYWYRQTLGQGPEFLTYFQNEAQLEKSRLLSDRFSAERPKGSFSTLEIQRTEQGDSAMYLCASSLGEFRETQYFGPGTRLLVL.

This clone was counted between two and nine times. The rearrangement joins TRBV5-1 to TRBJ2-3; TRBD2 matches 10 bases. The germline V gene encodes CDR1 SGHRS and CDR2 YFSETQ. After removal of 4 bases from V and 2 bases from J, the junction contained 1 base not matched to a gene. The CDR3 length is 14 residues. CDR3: CASSGLAVTDTQYF. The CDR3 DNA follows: TGCGCCAGCAGCGGACTAGCGGTCACAGATACGCAGTATTTT.

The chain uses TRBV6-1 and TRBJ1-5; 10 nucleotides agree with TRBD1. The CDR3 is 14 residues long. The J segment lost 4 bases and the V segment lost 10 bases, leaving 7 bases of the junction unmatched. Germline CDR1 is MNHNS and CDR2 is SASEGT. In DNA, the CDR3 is TGTGCCACCCGGACAGGGGGGAGGAATCAGCCCCAGCATTTT. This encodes CATRTGGRNQPQHF.

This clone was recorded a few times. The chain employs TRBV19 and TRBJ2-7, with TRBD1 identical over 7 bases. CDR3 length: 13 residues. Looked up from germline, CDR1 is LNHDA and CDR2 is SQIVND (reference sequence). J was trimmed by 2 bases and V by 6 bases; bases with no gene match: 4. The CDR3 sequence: CASSLDRAYEQYF. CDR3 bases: TGTGCCAGTAGCCTCGACAGGGCCTACGAGCAGTACTTC.

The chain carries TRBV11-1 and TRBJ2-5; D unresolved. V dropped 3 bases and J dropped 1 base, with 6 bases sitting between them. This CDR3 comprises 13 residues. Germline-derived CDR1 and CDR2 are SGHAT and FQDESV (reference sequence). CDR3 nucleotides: TGTGCCAGCAGCTTGAGGAGCCAAGAGACCCAGTACTTC. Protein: CASSLRSQETQYF.

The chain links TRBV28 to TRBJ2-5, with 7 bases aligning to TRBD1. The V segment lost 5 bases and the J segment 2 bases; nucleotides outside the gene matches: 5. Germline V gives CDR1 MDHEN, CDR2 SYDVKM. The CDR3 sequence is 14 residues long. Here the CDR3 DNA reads TGTGCCAGCAGTACGGTGGGACAGCAAGAGACCCAGTACTTC. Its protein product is CASSTVGQQETQYF.

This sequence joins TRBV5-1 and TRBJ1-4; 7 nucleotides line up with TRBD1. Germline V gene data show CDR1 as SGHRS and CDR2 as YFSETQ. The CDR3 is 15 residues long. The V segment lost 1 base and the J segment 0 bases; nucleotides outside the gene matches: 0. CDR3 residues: CASSLTGATNEKLFF. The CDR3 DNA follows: TGCGCCAGCAGCTTGACAGGGGCAACTAATGAAAAACTGTTTTTT.

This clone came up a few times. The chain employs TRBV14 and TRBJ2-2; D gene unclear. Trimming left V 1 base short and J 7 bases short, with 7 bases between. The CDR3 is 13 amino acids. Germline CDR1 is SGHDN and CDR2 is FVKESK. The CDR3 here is CASSQAQNGELFF. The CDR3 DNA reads TGTGCCAGCAGCCAAGCACAAAACGGGGAGCTGTTTTTT.

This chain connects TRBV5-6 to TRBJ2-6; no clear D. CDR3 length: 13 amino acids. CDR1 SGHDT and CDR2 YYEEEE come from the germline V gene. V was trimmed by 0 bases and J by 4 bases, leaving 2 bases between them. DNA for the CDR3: TGTGCCAGCAGCTTGGCGGGGGCCAACGTCCTGACTTTC. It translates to CASSLAGANVLTF.

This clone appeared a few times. Here the CDR3 DNA reads TGTGCCAGCAGCTTAATTAGCGGGGGGCTTAACAATGAGCAGTTCTTC. Its translation: CASSLISGGLNNEQFF. The chain employs TRBV11-2 and TRBJ2-1; 10 nucleotides align to TRBD2. Trimming at V came to 2 bases and at J to 5 bases, leaving 6 bases not matched to a gene. The CDR3 has 16 residues. Germline V gene sequence: CDR1 SGHAT, CDR2 FQNNGV.

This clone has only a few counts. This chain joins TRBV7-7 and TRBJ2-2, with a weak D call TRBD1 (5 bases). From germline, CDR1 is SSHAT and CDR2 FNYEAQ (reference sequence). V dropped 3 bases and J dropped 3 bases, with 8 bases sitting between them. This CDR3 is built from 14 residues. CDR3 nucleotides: TGTGCCAGCAGCTTCGACAGACACACCGGGGAGCTGTTTTTT. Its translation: CASSFDRHTGELFF. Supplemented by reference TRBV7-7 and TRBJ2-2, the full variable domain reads GAGVSQSPRYKVTKRGQDVTLRCDPISSHATLYWYQQALGQGPEFLTYFNYEAQPDKSGLPSDRFSAERPEGSISTLTIQRTEQRDSAMYRCASSFDRHTGELFFGEGSRLTVL.

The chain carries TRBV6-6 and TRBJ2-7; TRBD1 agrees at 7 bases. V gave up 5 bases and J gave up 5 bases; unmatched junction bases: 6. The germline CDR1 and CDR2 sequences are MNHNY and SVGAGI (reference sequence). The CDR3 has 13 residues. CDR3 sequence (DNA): TGTGCCAGCAGTCGACAGGGTGCAAACGAGCAGTACTTC. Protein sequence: CASSRQGANEQYF.

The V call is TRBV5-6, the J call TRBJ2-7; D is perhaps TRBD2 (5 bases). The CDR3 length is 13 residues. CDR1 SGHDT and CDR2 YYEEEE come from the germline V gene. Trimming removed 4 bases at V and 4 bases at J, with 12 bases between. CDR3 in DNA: TGTGCCAGCAGCCCGGGAAGGGTTTACGAGCAGTACTTC. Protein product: CASSPGRVYEQYF.